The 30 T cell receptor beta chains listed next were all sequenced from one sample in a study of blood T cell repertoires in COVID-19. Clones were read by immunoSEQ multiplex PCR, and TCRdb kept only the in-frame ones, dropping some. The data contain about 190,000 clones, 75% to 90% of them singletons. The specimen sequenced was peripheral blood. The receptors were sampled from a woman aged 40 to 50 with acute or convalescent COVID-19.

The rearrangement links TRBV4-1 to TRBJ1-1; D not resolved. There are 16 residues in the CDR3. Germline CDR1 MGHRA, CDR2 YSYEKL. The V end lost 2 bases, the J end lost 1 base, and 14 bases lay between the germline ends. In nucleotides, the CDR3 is TGCGCCAGCAGCCAAAGGACCACGGGGTCGAACACTGAAGCTTTCTTT. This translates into CASSQRTTGSNTEAFF.

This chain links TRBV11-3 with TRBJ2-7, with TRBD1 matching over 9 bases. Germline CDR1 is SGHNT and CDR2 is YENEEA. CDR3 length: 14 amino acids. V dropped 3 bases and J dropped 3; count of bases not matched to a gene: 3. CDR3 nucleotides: TGTGCCAGCAGCTTGACGGGACAGGGCTACGAGCAGTACTTC. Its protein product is CASSLTGQGYEQYF.

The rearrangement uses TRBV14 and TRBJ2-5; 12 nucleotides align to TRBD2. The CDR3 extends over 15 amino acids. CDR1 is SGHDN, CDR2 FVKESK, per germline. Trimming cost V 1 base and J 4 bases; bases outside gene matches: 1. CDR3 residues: CASSQGLAGAETQYF. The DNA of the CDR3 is TGTGCCAGCAGCCAAGGACTAGCGGGAGCAGAGACCCAGTACTTC. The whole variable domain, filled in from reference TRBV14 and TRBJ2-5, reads EAGVTQFPSHSVIEKGQTVTLRCDPISGHDNLYWYRRVMGKEIKFLLHFVKESKQDESGMPNNRFLAERTGGTYSTLKVQPAELEDSGVYFCASSQGLAGAETQYFGPGTRLLVL.

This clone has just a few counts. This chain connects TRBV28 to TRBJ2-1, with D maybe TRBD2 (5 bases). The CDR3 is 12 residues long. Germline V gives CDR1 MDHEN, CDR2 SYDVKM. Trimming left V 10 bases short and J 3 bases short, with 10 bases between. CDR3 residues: CATVTSYNEQFF. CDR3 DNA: TGTGCCACCGTAACTAGCTACAATGAGCAGTTCTTC.

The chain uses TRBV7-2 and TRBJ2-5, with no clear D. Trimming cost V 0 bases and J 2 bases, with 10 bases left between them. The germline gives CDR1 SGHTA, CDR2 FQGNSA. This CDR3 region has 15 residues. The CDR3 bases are TGTGCCAGCAGCTTAGCGAGGCGCGCTCAAGAGACCCAGTACTTC. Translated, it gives CASSLARRAQETQYF.

The CDR3 DNA follows: TGTGCCAGCAGCCGAAATGCCCTAGCGGAGCAATACAATGAGCAGTTCTTC. It encodes CASSRNALAEQYNEQFF. The V and J genes are TRBV4-2 and TRBJ2-1; 7 bases align to TRBD2. Unmatched junction bases numbered 13, after V lost 4 bases and J lost 4 bases. Germline CDR1 and CDR2: LGHNA and YNFKEQ. The length of the CDR3 is 17 residues.

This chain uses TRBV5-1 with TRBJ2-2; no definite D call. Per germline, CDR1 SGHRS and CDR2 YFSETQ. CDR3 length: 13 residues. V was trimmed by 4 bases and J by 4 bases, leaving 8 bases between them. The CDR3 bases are TGCGCCAGCAGCATCCAGTTCACCGGGGAGCTGTTTTTT. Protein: CASSIQFTGELFF.

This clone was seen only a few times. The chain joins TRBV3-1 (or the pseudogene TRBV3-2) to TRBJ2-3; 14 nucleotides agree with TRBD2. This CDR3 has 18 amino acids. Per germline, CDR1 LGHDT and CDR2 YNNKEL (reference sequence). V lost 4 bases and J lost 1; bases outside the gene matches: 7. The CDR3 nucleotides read TGTGCCAGCAGCCGGGGGGCGGGACTAGCGGGAGGCACAGATACGCAGTATTTT. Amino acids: CASSRGAGLAGGTDTQYF.

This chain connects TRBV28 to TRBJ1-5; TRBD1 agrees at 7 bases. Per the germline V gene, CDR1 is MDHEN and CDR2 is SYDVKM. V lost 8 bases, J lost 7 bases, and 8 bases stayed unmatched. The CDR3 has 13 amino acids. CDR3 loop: CASEQGSWQPQHF. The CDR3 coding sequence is TGTGCCAGCGAACAGGGGTCATGGCAGCCCCAGCATTTT.

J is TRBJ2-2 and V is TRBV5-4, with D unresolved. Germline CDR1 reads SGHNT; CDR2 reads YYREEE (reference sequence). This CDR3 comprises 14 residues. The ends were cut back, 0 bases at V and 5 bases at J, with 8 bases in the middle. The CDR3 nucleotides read TGTGCCAGCAGCTTGGCTATCGCTACCGGGGAGCTGTTTTTT. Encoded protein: CASSLAIATGELFF.

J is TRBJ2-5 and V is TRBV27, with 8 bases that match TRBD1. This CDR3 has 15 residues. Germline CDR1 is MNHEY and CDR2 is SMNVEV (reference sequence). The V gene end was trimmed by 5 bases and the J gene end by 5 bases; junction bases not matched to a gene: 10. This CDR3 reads CASSPWDRPFETQYF. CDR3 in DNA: TGTGCCAGCAGTCCCTGGGACAGGCCTTTTGAGACCCAGTACTTC.

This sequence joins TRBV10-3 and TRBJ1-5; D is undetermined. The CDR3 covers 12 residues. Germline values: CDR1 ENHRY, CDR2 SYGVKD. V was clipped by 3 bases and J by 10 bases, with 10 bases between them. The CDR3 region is CAISDWGGPQHF. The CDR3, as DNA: TGTGCCATCAGTGACTGGGGAGGACCCCAGCATTTT.

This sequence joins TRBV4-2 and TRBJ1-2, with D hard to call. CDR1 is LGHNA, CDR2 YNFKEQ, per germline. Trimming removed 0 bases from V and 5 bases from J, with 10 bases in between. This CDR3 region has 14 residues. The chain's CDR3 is CASSQELWSYGYTF. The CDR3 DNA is TGTGCCAGCAGCCAAGAACTTTGGTCGTATGGCTACACCTTC.

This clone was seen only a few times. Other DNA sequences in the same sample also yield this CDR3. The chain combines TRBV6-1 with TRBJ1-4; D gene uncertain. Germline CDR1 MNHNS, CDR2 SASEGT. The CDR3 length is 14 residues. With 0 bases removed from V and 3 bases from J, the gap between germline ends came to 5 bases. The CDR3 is CASSEAPANEKLFF. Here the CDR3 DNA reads TGTGCCAGCAGTGAAGCCCCGGCTAATGAAAAACTGTTTTTT.

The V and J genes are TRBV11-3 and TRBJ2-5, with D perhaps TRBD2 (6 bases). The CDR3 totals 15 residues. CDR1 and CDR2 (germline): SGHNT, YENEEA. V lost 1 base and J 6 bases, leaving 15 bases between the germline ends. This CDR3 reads CASSLGLGSAQTQYF. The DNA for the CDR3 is TGTGCCAGCAGCTTAGGACTCGGGAGTGCACAGACCCAGTACTTC.

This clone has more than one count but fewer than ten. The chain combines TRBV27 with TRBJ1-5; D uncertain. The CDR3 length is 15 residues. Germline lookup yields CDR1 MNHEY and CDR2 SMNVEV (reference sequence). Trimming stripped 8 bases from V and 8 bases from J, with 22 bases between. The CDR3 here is CASSHGRTFREPQHF. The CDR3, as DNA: TGTGCCAGCTCGCACGGTAGGACTTTTAGGGAGCCCCAGCATTTT.

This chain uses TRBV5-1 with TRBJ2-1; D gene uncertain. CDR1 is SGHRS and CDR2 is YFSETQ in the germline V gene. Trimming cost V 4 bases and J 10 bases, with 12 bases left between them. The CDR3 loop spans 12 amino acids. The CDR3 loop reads CASSVPPREQFF. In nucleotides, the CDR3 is TGCGCCAGCAGCGTTCCCCCTCGGGAGCAGTTCTTC.

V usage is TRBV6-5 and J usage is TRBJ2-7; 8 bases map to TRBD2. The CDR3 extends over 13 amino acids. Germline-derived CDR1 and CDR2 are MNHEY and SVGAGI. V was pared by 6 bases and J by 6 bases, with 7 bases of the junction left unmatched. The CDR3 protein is CASSGGGRGEQYF. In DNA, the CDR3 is TGTGCCAGCAGCGGGGGGGGTAGGGGCGAGCAGTACTTC.

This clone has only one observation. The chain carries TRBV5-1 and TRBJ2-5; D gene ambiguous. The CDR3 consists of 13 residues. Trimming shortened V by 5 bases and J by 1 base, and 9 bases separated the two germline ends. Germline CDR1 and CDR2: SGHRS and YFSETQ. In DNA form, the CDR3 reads TGCGCCAGCAGGGAGCCCCCCCAAGAGACCCAGTACTTC. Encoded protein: CASREPPQETQYF.

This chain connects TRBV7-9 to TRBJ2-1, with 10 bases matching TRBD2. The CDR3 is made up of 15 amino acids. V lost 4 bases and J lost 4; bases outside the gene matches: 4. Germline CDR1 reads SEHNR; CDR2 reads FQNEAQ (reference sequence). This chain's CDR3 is CASSSPLAGYNEQFF. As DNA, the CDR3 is TGTGCCAGCAGCTCACCACTAGCGGGGTACAATGAGCAGTTCTTC.

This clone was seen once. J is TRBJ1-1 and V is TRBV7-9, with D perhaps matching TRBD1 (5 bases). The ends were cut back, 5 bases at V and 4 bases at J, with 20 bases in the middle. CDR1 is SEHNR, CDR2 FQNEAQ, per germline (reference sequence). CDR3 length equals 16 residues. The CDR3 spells CASSPARVQGFTEAFF. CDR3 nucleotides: TGTGCCAGCAGCCCCGCCCGCGTGCAGGGCTTCACTGAAGCTTTCTTT.

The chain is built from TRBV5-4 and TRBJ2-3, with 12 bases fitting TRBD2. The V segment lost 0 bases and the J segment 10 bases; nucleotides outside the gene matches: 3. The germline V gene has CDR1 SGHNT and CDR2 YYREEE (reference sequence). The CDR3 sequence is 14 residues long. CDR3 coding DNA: TGTGCCAGCAGCTTGGGACTAGCGGGGGTCGCGCAGTATTTT. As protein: CASSLGLAGVAQYF.

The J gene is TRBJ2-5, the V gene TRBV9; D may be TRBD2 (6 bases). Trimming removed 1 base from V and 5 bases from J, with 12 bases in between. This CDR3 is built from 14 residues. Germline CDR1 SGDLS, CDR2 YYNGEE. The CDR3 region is CASSVSGVGETQYF. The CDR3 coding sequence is TGTGCCAGCAGCGTATCGGGGGTCGGGGAGACCCAGTACTTC.

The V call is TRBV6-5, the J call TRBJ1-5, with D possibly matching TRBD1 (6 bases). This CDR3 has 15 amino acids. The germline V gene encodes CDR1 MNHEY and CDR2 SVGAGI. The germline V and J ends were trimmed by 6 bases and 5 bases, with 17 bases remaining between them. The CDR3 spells CASSPGTRRDQPQHF. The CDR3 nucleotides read TGTGCCAGCAGCCCCGGGACACGAAGGGATCAGCCCCAGCATTTT.

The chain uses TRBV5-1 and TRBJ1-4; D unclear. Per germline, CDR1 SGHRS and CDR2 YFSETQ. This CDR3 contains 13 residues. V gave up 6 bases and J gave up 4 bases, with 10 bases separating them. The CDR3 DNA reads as TGCGCCAGCACCGGAGGCCGTAATGAAAAACTGTTTTTT. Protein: CASTGGRNEKLFF.

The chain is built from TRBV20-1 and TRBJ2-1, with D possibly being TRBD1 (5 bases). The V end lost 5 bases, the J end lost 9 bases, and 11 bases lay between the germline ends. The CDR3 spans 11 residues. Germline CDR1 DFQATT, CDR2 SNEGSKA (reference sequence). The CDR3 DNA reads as TGCAGTGCTCCCAACCAGGGTGAGCAGTTCTTC. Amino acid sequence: CSAPNQGEQFF.

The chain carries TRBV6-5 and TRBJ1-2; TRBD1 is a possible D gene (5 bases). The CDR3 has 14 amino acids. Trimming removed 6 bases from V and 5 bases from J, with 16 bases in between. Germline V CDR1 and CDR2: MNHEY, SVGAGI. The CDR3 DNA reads TGTGCCAGCAGCCCAAGTCTGGGGACTTATGGCTACACCTTC. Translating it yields CASSPSLGTYGYTF.

CDR3 sequence: CASSRQSGTGVEKLFF. For the CDR3, the DNA is TGTGCCAGTAGTAGACAATCCGGGACAGGGGTGGAAAAACTGTTTTTT. V usage is TRBV19 and J usage is TRBJ1-4; 10 bases are shared with TRBD1. CDR3 length: 16 amino acids. The V segment lost 4 bases and the J segment 8 bases; nucleotides outside the gene matches: 10. Germline V CDR1 and CDR2: LNHDA, SQIVND (reference sequence).

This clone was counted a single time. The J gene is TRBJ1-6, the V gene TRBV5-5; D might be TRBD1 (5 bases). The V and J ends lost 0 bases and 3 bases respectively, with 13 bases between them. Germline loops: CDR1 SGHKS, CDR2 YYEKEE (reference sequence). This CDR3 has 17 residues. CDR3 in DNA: TGTGCCAGCAGCTTGGAGCCCGGAGGGGTCTATAATTCACCCCTCCACTTT. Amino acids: CASSLEPGGVYNSPLHF. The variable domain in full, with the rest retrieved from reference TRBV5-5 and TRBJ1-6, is DAGVTQSPTHLIKTRGQQVTLRCSPISGHKSVSWYQQVLGQGPQFIFQYYEKEERGRGNFPDRFSARQFPNYSSELNVNALLLGDSALYLCASSLEPGGVYNSPLHFGNGTRLTVT.

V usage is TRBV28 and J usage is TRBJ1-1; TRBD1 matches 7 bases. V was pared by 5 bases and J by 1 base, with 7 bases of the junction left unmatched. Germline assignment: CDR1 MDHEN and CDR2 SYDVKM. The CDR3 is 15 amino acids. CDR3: CASSTTGTENTEAFF. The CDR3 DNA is TGTGCCAGCAGTACTACCGGGACAGAGAACACTGAAGCTTTCTTT.